This TCR beta chain was retrieved from a study of blood T cell repertoires in COVID-19. As for the study in general: The cDNA or gDNA used as material had been derived from T cells, B-cell-depleted T cells, or PBMCs.

Source study methods: Nucleated cell counts were estimated from reference gene primer amplification. Clones were read by immunoSEQ multiplex PCR, and TCRdb kept only the in-frame ones, dropping some. V, J and clone size derive from that table, while D and trimming were established from the DNA sequence. The profile shows under 250,000 clones, 80% to 90% of them singletons. Germline V lookup: CDR1 MNHEY, CDR2 SMNVEV (reference sequence). CDR3 length equals 15 residues. The trim removed 5 bases at V and 8 bases at J, leaving 7 bases unmatched. This clone was counted once. The study drew participants aged about 18 to 95 years from about two dozen US areas.

Sequencing was carried out using PBMCs or T cells enriched from blood (not recorded which). This TCR came from a woman between 40 and 55 years old who had been exposed to COVID-19. J is TRBJ1-4 and V is TRBV27, with 11 bases identical to TRBD1. CDR3 residues: CASSPGQGVKEKLFF. DNA of the CDR3: TGTGCCAGCAGTCCGGGACAGGGGGTGAAAGAAAAACTGTTTTTT.